Listed below are T cell receptor beta chains from one sample, sequenced in a study of Ad26.COV2.S vaccination and SARS-CoV-2 variants. Sequenced by immunoSEQ multiplex PCR; TCRdb stores in-frame clones only, minus some. The sample includes roughly 510,000 clones, roughly 89% seen only once; the top ten take roughly 12%. The sample was peripheral blood, taken in a trial of Ad26.COV2.S vaccine versus placebo. Every receptor here comes from a person between 18 and 59 years old who received the Ad26.COV2.S COVID-19 vaccine or a placebo. The CDR3 runs from the conserved cysteine through the conserved F or W. Each record gives: J gene, V gene, CDR3 protein.

TRBJ2-1	TRBV27	CASRLAAYNEQFF
TRBJ2-5	TRBV3-1/TRBV3-2	CASTSEKETQYF
TRBJ2-4	TRBV5-1	CASSLRDTSSTQYF
TRBJ2-3	TRBV9	CASSGSGATDTQYF
TRBJ2-3	TRBV6-5	CASSRTGSGLDTQYF
TRBJ1-2	TRBV7-2	CASSLSAGPDYGYTF
TRBJ2-7	TRBV28	CASSFGTGGYEQYF
TRBJ2-7	TRBV5-6	CASSLGPIYEQYF
TRBJ1-1	TRBV7-9	CASSLATGGRAFF
TRBJ1-2	TRBV10-3	CAINRLRDAGGYTF
TRBJ2-3	TRBV28	CASSLSWVEDTQYF
TRBJ1-3	TRBV28	CASSFGRGGIYF
TRBJ2-7	TRBV6-1	CASSEDAEQYF
TRBJ2-4	TRBV28	CASSPYGGTGKNIQYF
TRBJ1-1	TRBV7-9	CASSLAEGVDTEAFF
TRBJ2-2	TRBV9	CASSVATGGRQYTGELFF
TRBJ2-7	TRBV27	CASSPVAGGPEEVEQYF
TRBJ1-3	TRBV9	CASSAIQGPGNTIYF
TRBJ2-5	TRBV5-5	CASSLSRQGAETQYF
TRBJ2-3	TRBV2	CASSVPRAQYF
TRBJ2-7	TRBV7-2	CASSLGLAGAYEQYF
TRBJ2-1	TRBV5-1	CASSLTPAGGYNEQFF
TRBJ1-1	TRBV18	CASSQGANTEAFF
TRBJ1-5	TRBV15	CATSERSGPDQPQHF
TRBJ2-3	TRBV24-1	CATSAFSFITSGRTSDTQYF
TRBJ1-2	TRBV23-1	CASSQVPPAGRYGYTF
TRBJ1-1	TRBV6-5	CASRFTALNTEAFF
TRBJ1-4	TRBV7-2	CASSLRTGLNEKLFF
TRBJ1-5	TRBV2	CASSGTGVWGSNQPQHF
TRBJ2-5	TRBV5-1	CASKRGERETQYF
TRBJ2-3	TRBV13	CASSLETGVTDTQYF
TRBJ2-3	TRBV5-5	CASSQGLAGGLRLTDTQYF
TRBJ2-5	TRBV19	CARNFRGGYQETQYF
TRBJ2-5	TRBV29-1	CSVGDETQYF
TRBJ2-1	TRBV14	CASSPEADRVEYNEQFF
TRBJ2-1	TRBV5-8	CASSLTFAYNEQFF
TRBJ2-7	TRBV30	CALRVSYEQYF
TRBJ2-2	TRBV5-1	CASSLVGTDTGELFF
TRBJ2-7	TRBV7-2	CASSPQGGSSYEQYF
TRBJ1-1	TRBV6-5	CASRATGVPAGAFF
TRBJ2-3	TRBV19	CASIGGQGQYF
TRBJ1-5	TRBV7-2	CASSDGQGKPQHF
TRBJ1-6	TRBV7-2	CASSLWEDHSPLHF
TRBJ2-5	TRBV7-3	CASSPTGGIRETQYF
TRBJ2-3	TRBV27	CASSPLRDTRPSTDTQYF
TRBJ1-1	TRBV3-1/TRBV3-2	CASSLQGVGEAFF
TRBJ1-5	TRBV27	CASSVSGRWGNQPQHF
TRBJ2-1	TRBV5-4	CASSSLNLNNEQFF
TRBJ1-3	TRBV7-2	CASSSGVGGNTIYF
TRBJ2-3	TRBV9	CASSVVGQGKDTQYF